Below are 10 T cell receptor beta chains sequenced from a single sample in a study of cytomegalovirus exposure and HLA in healthy donors. 60 Vbeta and 13 Jbeta primers were used in PCR. Measured with immunoSEQ multiplex PCR; TCRdb has only the in-frame clones, and not every one. The sample comprises roughly 100,000 clones, 73% of which are singletons, and about 3.5% rests with the top ten. Sequenced input: PBMCs. The origin of the receptors is a man in his forties in good health and CMV-seronegative.

The rearrangement uses TRBV11-2 and TRBJ1-6; 7 bases are shared with TRBD1. Germline loops: CDR1 SGHAT, CDR2 FQNNGV. V was pared by 3 bases and J by 5 bases, with 4 bases of the junction left unmatched. The CDR3 sequence is 15 residues long. The CDR3 nucleotides read TGTGCCAGCAGCTTGACAGGGCTAAATAATTCACCCCTCCACTTT. Its translation: CASSLTGLNNSPLHF.

The chain has TRBV7-2 and TRBJ2-5; unclear D gene. V was pared by 5 bases and J by 5 bases, with 12 bases between. Germline CDR1 is SGHTA and CDR2 is FQGNSA. There are 13 residues in the CDR3. The CDR3 nucleotides read TGTGCCAGCAGCCTAGGGTGGCGGGAGACCCAGTACTTC. Translation: CASSLGWRETQYF.

V is TRBV20-1 and J is TRBJ1-1; 8 bases fit TRBD1. The CDR3 loop spans 11 amino acids. The junction had 2 bases not matched to a gene; V was cut back by 3 bases and J by 8 bases. The germline V gene has CDR1 DFQATT and CDR2 SNEGSKA (reference sequence). This chain's CDR3 is CSASGTGEAFF. CDR3 nucleotides: TGCAGTGCTAGTGGGACAGGCGAAGCTTTCTTT.

The chain links TRBV4-2 to TRBJ2-7; 8 nucleotides agree with TRBD1. The CDR3 is 16 amino acids. CDR1 is LGHNA, CDR2 YNFKEQ, per germline. Germline trimming cut 0 bases from V and 3 bases from J; bases unmatched to any gene: 7. CDR3 sequence: CASSQDVPGQDYEQYF. The CDR3 nucleotides read TGTGCCAGCAGCCAAGATGTTCCGGGACAGGACTACGAGCAGTACTTC.

The chain couples TRBV30 to TRBJ1-5; D remains unclear. Per the germline V gene, CDR1 is GTSNPN and CDR2 is SVGIG (reference sequence). The length of the CDR3 is 13 residues. With 0 bases removed from V and 4 bases from J, the gap between germline ends came to 7 bases. The CDR3 region has the DNA TGTGCCTGGAGTGTATCCAGAAATCAGCCCCAGCATTTT. It is translated as CAWSVSRNQPQHF.

The chain has TRBV28 and TRBJ1-2; D might be TRBD1 (6 bases). The germline gives CDR1 MDHEN, CDR2 SYDVKM. CDR3 length: 14 amino acids. V gave up 6 bases and J gave up 7 bases, with 18 bases separating them. The CDR3 region has the DNA TGTGCCAGCAGCCTACAACCCGGGACAAGTGGCTACACCTTC. Its translation is CASSLQPGTSGYTF.

V usage is TRBV6-1 and J usage is TRBJ2-4, with TRBD1 as a possible D gene (6 bases). CDR3 length: 14 amino acids. V was cut by 3 bases and J by 8 bases, with 14 bases left in between. Germline V gene sequence: CDR1 MNHNS, CDR2 SASEGT. In DNA, the CDR3 is TGTGCCAGCAGTGAGGACAGATTCGAAGACATTCAGTACTTC. This codes for CASSEDRFEDIQYF.

This chain joins TRBV6-5 and TRBJ1-2; tentatively, D is TRBD1 (6 bases). The germline V gene encodes CDR1 MNHEY and CDR2 SVGAGI. The CDR3 has 16 residues. Trimming left V 3 bases short and J 0 bases short, with 14 bases between. In DNA form, the CDR3 reads TGTGCCAGCAGTTATCGGACAGACAGAGCTAACTATGGCTACACCTTC. The encoded protein is CASSYRTDRANYGYTF.

This clone was recorded only once. V is TRBV7-9 and J is TRBJ2-1; the match to TRBD1 covers 11 bases. V lost 6 bases to trimming and J lost 9 bases; unmatched junction nucleotides: 16. From germline, CDR1 is SEHNR and CDR2 FQNEAQ (reference sequence). The CDR3 extends over 17 amino acids. In nucleotides, the CDR3 is TGTGCCAGCAGTCCTCAGGCGGACAGGGGGCTTTGGACTGAGCAGTTCTTC. Amino acid sequence: CASSPQADRGLWTEQFF. The full variable domain, in which reference TRBV7-9 and TRBJ2-1 provide the parts outside the CDR3, is DTGVSQNPRHKITKRGQNVTFRCDPISEHNRLYWYRQTLGQGPEFLTYFQNEAQLEKSRLLSDRFSAERPKGSFSTLEIQRTEQGDSAMYLCASSPQADRGLWTEQFFGPGTRLTVL.

The rearrangement uses TRBV7-9 and TRBJ1-2; 10 bases line up with TRBD1. The germline gives CDR1 SEHNR, CDR2 FQNEAQ (reference sequence). After removal of 5 bases from V and 7 bases from J, the junction contained 7 bases not matched to a gene. CDR3 length equals 14 residues. The CDR3, as DNA: TGTGCCAGCAGCCAGACAGGGGGCCGATCTGGCTACACCTTC. Protein: CASSQTGGRSGYTF.